The 8 T cell receptor beta chains below were found in one sample sequenced in a study of CD8 T cells in ankylosing spondylitis. TCRdb independently ran MiXCR on the 5' RACE reads; one entry per CDR3 protein. Of some 37,000 distinct CDR3 sequences in the sample, approximately 10% were seen once. The sample comprised synovial fluid, either unsorted or a sorted T cell fraction (not recorded which). These receptors all come from a male donor with ankylosing spondylitis.

At least ten counts were recorded for this clonotype. The chain combines TRBV12-3 or TRBV12-4 with TRBJ2-6; the D is unclear. The ends were cut back, 7 bases at V and 0 bases at J, with 10 bases in the middle. The CDR3 is 15 residues long. The CDR3 region has the DNA TGTGCCAGCACCCCTGGGCCCTCTGGGGCCAACGTCCTGACTTTC. Translating gives CASTPGPSGANVLTF.

This clonotype was recorded at least ten times. V and J are TRBV29-1 and TRBJ1-2; D is unresolved. V was clipped by 3 bases and J by 4 bases, with 9 bases between them. The germline gives CDR1 SQVTM, CDR2 ANQGSEA. This CDR3 is built from 12 residues. CDR3: CSVEDGSYGYTF. The CDR3 DNA sequence: TGCAGCGTTGAGGATGGGAGCTATGGCTACACCTTC. Variable domain in full (rest from reference TRBV29-1 and TRBJ1-2): SAVISQKPSRDICQRGTSLTIQCQVDSQVTMMFWYRQQPGQSLTLIATANQGSEATYESGFVIDKFPISRPNLTFSTLTVSNMSPEDSSIYLCSVEDGSYGYTFGSGTRLTVV.

This clonotype appeared a few times. The V call is TRBV9, the J call TRBJ2-1, with a weak D call TRBD1 (7 bases). Germline CDR1 is SGDLS and CDR2 is YYNGEE. The CDR3 covers 12 residues. V was trimmed by 4 bases and J by 7 bases, leaving 9 bases between them. The CDR3 DNA sequence: TGTGCCAGCAGCCCAGGGGGGAATGAGCAGTTCTTC. As protein: CASSPGGNEQFF. The entire variable domain, with the rest obtained from reference TRBV9 and TRBJ2-1, is as follows: DSGVTQTPKHLITATGQRVTLRCSPRSGDLSVYWYQQSLDQGLQFLIQYYNGEERAKGNILERFSAQQFPDLHSELNLSSLELGDSALYFCASSPGGNEQFFGPGTRLTVL.

This clonotype is categorized as medium-sized. This chain connects TRBV20-1 to TRBJ1-1; D unclear. Germline CDR1 is DFQATT and CDR2 is SNEGSKA (reference sequence). Trimming shortened V by 5 bases and J by 0 bases, and 7 bases separated the two germline ends. This CDR3 has 12 residues. CDR3 loop: CSAPRMNTEAFF. In DNA form, the CDR3 reads TGCAGTGCTCCGAGGATGAACACTGAAGCTTTCTTT.

This clonotype was counted between two and nine times. V gene TRBV28 combines with J gene TRBJ1-1; D unresolved. This CDR3 region has 14 residues. V was shortened by 7 bases and J by 1 base, with 13 bases between the two germline ends. Germline CDR1 MDHEN, CDR2 SYDVKM. CDR3 coding DNA: TGTGCCAGCAATCTTGGACGGTCGAACACTGAAGCTTTCTTT. Protein: CASNLGRSNTEAFF.

This clonotype has just a few counts. V usage is TRBV7-6 and J usage is TRBJ2-5; TRBD2 might be the D (5 bases). V was shortened by 6 bases and J by 4 bases, with 15 bases between the two germline ends. Germline CDR1 SGHVS, CDR2 FNYEAQ. CDR3 size: 14 residues. The CDR3: CASSLQRARETQYF. The DNA of the CDR3 is TGTGCCAGCAGTTTACAGAGGGCTCGAGAGACCCAGTACTTC.

This rearrangement joins TRBV7-2 to TRBJ2-1; TRBD2 aligns across 10 bases. The CDR3 length is 15 residues. Trimming removed 5 bases from V and 8 bases from J; junction bases left unmatched: 9. Germline loops: CDR1 SGHTA, CDR2 FQGNSA. The CDR3 bases are TGTGCCAGCAGCCCTCTAGCGGGAGCAGGATATGAGCAGTTCTTC. Translation gives CASSPLAGAGYEQFF.

In its sample, this clonotype was seen a few times. The CDR3 spells CASSVLIGGDEQFF. The CDR3 coding sequence is TGTGCCAGCAGCGTACTAATAGGGGGGGATGAGCAGTTCTTC. V and J are TRBV9 and TRBJ2-1, with a tentative D call TRBD2 (7 bases). Germline V lookup: CDR1 SGDLS, CDR2 YYNGEE. Trimming removed 1 base at V and 8 bases at J, with 13 bases between. The CDR3 runs 14 residues.